Sequencing of this T cell receptor beta chain was carried out in a study of T cell changes during pregnancy in multiple sclerosis. Germline V gives CDR1 KGHSH, CDR2 LQKENI. This CDR3 contains 15 residues. J was trimmed by 6 bases and V by 6 bases; bases with no gene match: 12. Some clones are missing from TCRdb's copy, which holds only in-frame ones; the method was immunoSEQ multiplex PCR. This sample has about 85,000 clones, with about 89% found just once. The chain is built from TRBV18 and TRBJ2-5; the match to TRBD2 covers 8 bases. This sample comprised peripheral blood, obtained in the first trimester of pregnancy. The sequence was collected from a female donor with multiple sclerosis, enrolled in a pregnancy study. Here the CDR3 reads CASSPSGGAMKTQYF. CDR3 DNA: TGTGCCAGCTCTCCGTCCGGGGGGGCCATGAAGACCCAGTACTTC.